This T cell receptor (beta chain) stems from a study of human T cells and chemical hapten exposure. About the research overall: Sensitization employed 2% DPC on roughly 2 cm by roughly 2 cm of upper inner arm skin. While the approximately 24-week study was under way, patients received diphenylcyclopropenone on the scalp every week. Study conclusions and caveats: Sensitizing with DPC caused no change in TCRs above 1 in 1000 frequency. Expanded TCRs showed more large CDR3 clusters than pre-sensitization or healthy control sets.

Via MiXCR, TCRdb re-called the RACE reads, giving one row per CDR3 protein. The sample shows about 190,000 distinct CDR3 sequences, 20% to 25% of them seen only once. Turning to this clonotype: As yet, its antigen is unknown.

Time point meaning: patch test 3, about 24 weeks after DPC sensitization. As for treatment: therapeutic diphenylcyclopropenone sensitization with weekly scalp DPC. The sequencing used whole blood, collected in connection with sensitization to the hapten diphenylcyclopropenone (DPC). The clonotype comes from a woman aged 40 to 50 with alopecia areata. Some clones in this sample may be carry-over from other donors' samples.

CDR3 amino acids: CATSRGRSKGFGEKLFF. Written as DNA, the CDR3 is TGTGCCACCAGCAGAGGACGAAGTAAGGGGTTCGGTGAAAAACTGTTTTTT. The chain carries TRBV15 and TRBJ1-4, with D maybe TRBD1 (5 bases). Germline CDR1 and CDR2: LNHNV and YYDKDF (reference sequence). Deletions cut 1 base from V and 7 bases from J, with 19 bases between. This CDR3 has 17 amino acids.